Following are 11 T cell receptor beta chains from one sample sequenced in a study of CXCR3-negative and CXCR3-positive naive CD8 T cells. General study results and limits: Relative to CXCR3-negative naive cells, CXCR3-positive naive cells had more hydrophobic TRB CDR3s.

In preparing the TRB cDNA libraries, 5' RACE with UMI labels was used. TCRdb re-called the 5' RACE reads and shows each CDR3 protein once, DNA omitted. The sample is made up of approximately 100,000 distinct CDR3 sequences, and the top ten hold approximately 0.4% of it. The antigens these receptors bind are not known. Material for sequencing was naive CXCR3+ CD8+ T cells from blood. Regarding subset: CD45RO-CCR7+CD27+CD95- naive CD8+ T cells expressing CXCR3 (TNR3+). The source is a human donor in good health. Some clones in this sample may be carry-over from other donors' samples.

The V gene is TRBV5-1, the J gene TRBJ2-2. The CDR3 covers 13 residues. Germline CDR1 SGHRS, CDR2 YFSETQ. CDR3 sequence reads: CASSLNPTGELFF.

V usage is TRBV5-1 and J usage is TRBJ2-1; as DNA is missing, the TRBD2 call by TCRdb cannot be tested. The CDR3 covers 15 residues. Germline CDR1 is SGHRS and CDR2 is YFSETQ. CDR3: CASSPLGTSGNEQFF. The full variable domain, with the rest looked up from reference TRBV5-1 and TRBJ2-1, is KAGVTQTPRYLIKTRGQQVTLSCSPISGHRSVSWYQQTPGQGLQFLFEYFSETQRNKGNFPGRFSGRQFSNSRSEMNVSTLELGDSALYLCASSPLGTSGNEQFFGPGTRLTVL.

The chain carries TRBV6-6 and TRBJ2-5; the TRBD1 assignment by TCRdb is unverifiable without DNA. From germline, CDR1 is MNHNY and CDR2 SVGAGI (reference sequence). The CDR3 is 14 residues long. This CDR3 reads CASSYRTAQETQYF.

The chain has TRBV7-8 and TRBJ2-3. Germline lookup yields CDR1 SGHVS and CDR2 FQNEAQ. This CDR3 contains 19 residues. Here the CDR3 reads CASSFQVPFDDLSTDTQYF.

The chain carries TRBV2 and TRBJ2-3. Germline values: CDR1 SNHLY, CDR2 FYNNEI. This CDR3 is built from 13 residues. CDR3: CASSDKRADTQYF.

The genes are TRBV6-5 and TRBJ1-6; the TCRdb call, TRBD1, lacks DNA for checking. CDR1 is MNHEY and CDR2 is SVGAGI in the germline V gene. CDR3 length: 13 residues. The CDR3 region is CASKGQLNSPLHF.

The chain joins TRBV10-2 to TRBJ2-4; as DNA is missing, the TRBD1 call by TCRdb cannot be tested. Germline V CDR1 and CDR2: WSHSY, SAAADI. The CDR3 loop spans 14 amino acids. The CDR3 spells CASRTDLAKNIQYF.

The chain combines TRBV10-2 with TRBJ2-7; no DNA is available, so the TRBD1 call from TCRdb remains unchecked. There are 13 residues in the CDR3. Germline assignment: CDR1 WSHSY and CDR2 SAAADI. CDR3 sequence: CASNRDRSLEQYF.

CDR3 loop: CASRGQVASGSQYF. The chain combines TRBV27 with TRBJ2-5; the TRBD1 assignment by TCRdb is unverifiable without DNA. Germline lookup yields CDR1 MNHEY and CDR2 SMNVEV (reference sequence). The CDR3 runs 14 residues.

The chain carries TRBV19 and TRBJ2-2. This CDR3 region has 14 residues. Germline assignment: CDR1 LNHDA and CDR2 SQIVND (reference sequence). CDR3 sequence reads: CASSISVPAGELFF.

V gene TRBV21-1 combines with J gene TRBJ2-7. TRBV21-1 is designated a pseudogene. The CDR3 totals 16 residues. The CDR3: CASSKEAAREYYEQYF.